This entry features one T cell receptor beta chain sequence. Assay used: immunoSEQ multiplex PCR; TCRdb lists only in-frame clones, some missing. Here the sample spans about 660,000 clones, 80% to 90% being singletons. The source of the sample is a study of shared T cell receptors in the human thymus. Trimming took 6 bases from V and 9 from J, leaving 9 bases between them. CDR1 DFQATT and CDR2 SNEGSKA come from the germline V gene (reference sequence). The CDR3 extends over 10 amino acids. These same data were also listed under a study on human thymus T cells.

The sequenced sample was thymocytes. The chain is built from TRBV20-1 and TRBJ1-5; D gene unclear. The sequence was collected from a boy younger than two with a congenital heart defect. CDR3 sequence: CSAATSPQHF. The CDR3 DNA is TGCAGTGCAGCTACTTCGCCCCAGCATTTT.